Below, one TCR beta chain is given with its context. The protocol was immunoSEQ multiplex PCR, while the TCRdb copy is restricted to in-frame clones and leaves out a portion. The sample lists a few hundred thousand clones, around 90% occurring once. This entry belongs to a study of blood T cell repertoires in COVID-19. In the study overall: From the United States, Italy and Spain came samples of acute and convalescent COVID-19.

The sequenced material came from peripheral blood. The origin of this receptor is a woman in her fifties or sixties with COVID-19, enrolled during active disease.

CDR3 residues: CASSELQAPNQPQHF. For the CDR3, the DNA is TGTGCCAGCAGTGAACTTCAAGCCCCCAATCAGCCCCAGCATTTT. V and J are TRBV2 and TRBJ1-5; no reliable D call. The CDR3 runs 15 residues. The germline gives CDR1 SNHLY, CDR2 FYNNEI. V lost 2 bases and J 3 bases, leaving 11 bases between the germline ends.